This T cell receptor (beta chain) was sequenced during a study of T cell responses to AZD1222 COVID-19 vaccine. Study conclusions and caveats: Donors were largely white British and mainly female; clonal diversity was possibly underestimated. Unmutated regions of variants are reportedly targeted by nearly half of spike-specific TCRs.

In regard to this clone: Its antigen is not known.

The CDR3 spans 14 residues. With 1 base removed from V and 2 bases from J, the gap between germline ends came to 8 bases. CDR1 and CDR2 from the germline V gene are SGHVS and FNYEAQ. Measured with immunoSEQ multiplex PCR; TCRdb has only the in-frame clones, and not every one. There are 80,000 or so clones in the sample; around 90% occur only once, and over 1.2% lies in the top ten. The specimen comprised peripheral blood, sampled on day 0 of AZD1222 vaccination. The rearrangement joins TRBV7-6 to TRBJ2-5, with D unclear. This receptor was identified in an adult in good health. CDR3 protein: CASSLEAIQETQYF. CDR3 nucleotide sequence: TGTGCCAGCAGCTTAGAGGCTATTCAAGAGACCCAGTACTTC.